Listed below are T cell receptor beta chains from one sample, sequenced in a study of T cell changes during pregnancy in multiple sclerosis. Profiling relied on immunoSEQ multiplex PCR, and the TCRdb table lists in-frame clones only, not all of them. The data show 93,000 or so clones, around 91% seen once. This specimen consisted of peripheral blood, obtained after pregnancy. These TCRs come from a female donor with multiple sclerosis, enrolled in a pregnancy study. Each CDR3 is given with its conserved first and last residue. D genes are given only for firm matches.

v_call,d_call,j_call,cdr3_aa
TRBV6-1,TRBD2,TRBJ2-2,CAGGLAGGIGELFF
TRBV13,.,TRBJ2-1,CASILWPEGGEQFF
TRBV6-6,TRBD2,TRBJ2-2,CASSRTSGRGTGELFF
TRBV14,.,TRBJ1-1,CASSQTDSNTEAFF
TRBV7-9,.,TRBJ2-3,CASVPSGDGTDTQYF
TRBV9,TRBD1,TRBJ2-1,CASSVVDRGLRNEQFF
TRBV5-1,TRBD1,TRBJ2-5,CASSSRQGRWETQYF
TRBV9,TRBD1,TRBJ2-5,CASSVNPGGETQYF
TRBV28,.,TRBJ1-5,CASSLRGGGNQPQHF
TRBV25-1,TRBD2,TRBJ2-3,CASSIGTSYSTDTQYF
TRBV5-1,.,TRBJ1-1,CASSLNRPNTEAFF
TRBV7-2,TRBD2,TRBJ2-3,CASSQFSGRSTDTQYF
TRBV10-3,TRBD1,TRBJ1-2,CAISDFPGQGAGYGYTF
TRBV5-1,.,TRBJ2-2,CASSLGGGSGELFF
TRBV9,TRBD2,TRBJ2-1,CASSASGDSYNEQFF
TRBV5-3,TRBD2,TRBJ2-3,CARSLVLAGDTDTQYF
TRBV28,.,TRBJ1-5,CASSFNEGWDNQPQHF
TRBV5-1,.,TRBJ1-4,CASSLEAATNEKLFF
TRBV6-6,.,TRBJ1-5,CASRILGGADQPQHF
TRBV4-3,TRBD1,TRBJ2-2,CASSNQQGAGNTGELFF